These 19 T cell receptor beta chains came from one sample sequenced in a study of blood T cell repertoires in COVID-19. Generated by immunoSEQ multiplex PCR, the TCRdb table keeps only in-frame clones and is missing some. Here the sample spans roughly 520,000 clones, roughly 90% being singletons. The specimen sequenced was PBMCs or T cells enriched from blood (not recorded which). These receptors originate from a woman in her thirties or forties who had recovered from COVID-19.

The chain is built from TRBV19 and TRBJ1-2, with D hard to call. The CDR3 is 15 residues long. The V and J ends lost 7 bases and 0 bases respectively, with 15 bases between them. Germline-derived CDR1 and CDR2 are LNHDA and SQIVND (reference sequence). CDR3 DNA sequence: TGTGCCAGTACCCCCGCGGGCTGGACTAACTATGGCTACACCTTC. Its translation: CASTPAGWTNYGYTF.

The CDR3: CASSLSRDRGSEQYF. The CDR3 DNA reads as TGTGCCAGCAGCCTTAGCCGGGACAGGGGCTCCGAGCAGTACTTC. The V call is TRBV3-1 (or the pseudogene TRBV3-2), the J call TRBJ2-7; 10 bases are a match to TRBD1. The trim removed 4 bases at V and 6 bases at J, leaving 9 bases unmatched. CDR3 length: 15 residues. CDR1 and CDR2 (germline): LGHDT, YNNKEL (reference sequence).

V gene TRBV15 combines with J gene TRBJ2-7; 7 bases line up with TRBD2. There are 13 residues in the CDR3. V gave up 5 bases and J gave up 5 bases; unmatched junction bases: 6. Germline loops: CDR1 LNHNV, CDR2 YYDKDF (reference sequence). This CDR3 is CATSREAGDEQYF. The CDR3 DNA follows: TGTGCCACCAGCCGGGAGGCCGGGGACGAGCAGTACTTC.

CDR3 residues: CASSPVGRRNTEAFF. DNA for the CDR3: TGTGCCAGCAGCCCTGTCGGGAGGAGGAACACTGAAGCTTTCTTT. This chain connects TRBV7-2 to TRBJ1-1; D not resolved. V dropped 5 bases and J dropped 1 base, with 14 bases sitting between them. The CDR3 extends over 15 amino acids. Per the germline V gene, CDR1 is SGHTA and CDR2 is FQGNSA.

J is TRBJ2-7 and V is TRBV7-2, with D perhaps TRBD1 (5 bases). CDR1 is SGHTA and CDR2 is FQGNSA in the germline V gene. The CDR3 is made up of 15 amino acids. V lost 2 bases and J lost 12, with 23 bases in between. The DNA for the CDR3 is TGTGCCAGCAGCTTAAATTTGGGGCCCTCTACGAGTCGGTACTTC. Translation gives CASSLNLGPSTSRYF.

The rearrangement links TRBV5-1 to TRBJ1-1; 7 nucleotides match TRBD1. This CDR3 has 14 residues. Per the germline V gene, CDR1 is SGHRS and CDR2 is YFSETQ. The V and J ends lost 4 bases and 1 base, in that order; junction bases with no gene match: 4. CDR3 sequence: CASSTGTENTEAFF. CDR3 nucleotides: TGCGCCAGCAGCACCGGGACAGAGAACACTGAAGCTTTCTTT.

CDR3 region: CSVAGGRYEQYF. The CDR3 DNA reads TGCAGCGTTGCGGGCGGGAGGTACGAGCAGTACTTC. This sequence joins TRBV29-1 and TRBJ2-7; 8 nucleotides agree with TRBD2. The CDR3 totals 12 residues. Trimming removed 4 bases from V and 4 bases from J; junction bases left unmatched: 3. The V gene's germline CDR1 is SQVTM and CDR2 ANQGSEA.

V gene TRBV25-1 combines with J gene TRBJ1-2, with a weak D call TRBD1 (5 bases). V was clipped by 6 bases and J by 3 bases, with 17 bases between them. Germline loops: CDR1 MGHDK, CDR2 SYGVNS. This CDR3 comprises 15 residues. As DNA, the CDR3 is TGTGCCAGCAGCCCTGGGGGAGGGTTGCACTATGGCTACACCTTC. It translates to CASSPGGGLHYGYTF.

In its sample, this clone was seen once. The rearrangement links TRBV5-1 to TRBJ1-1, with D perhaps matching TRBD1 (6 bases). Germline V gives CDR1 SGHRS, CDR2 YFSETQ. Trimming removed 4 bases at V and 7 bases at J, with 20 bases between. The CDR3 sequence is 15 residues long. In nucleotides, the CDR3 is TGCGCCAGCAGCCCAAAGGGAGGGGGTAGTGGTGAAGCTTTCTTT. This sequence encodes CASSPKGGGSGEAFF.

On this clone: The sample contains more than one DNA sequence encoding this CDR3. The gene calls are TRBV2 and TRBJ1-5; no firm D call. CDR1 SNHLY and CDR2 FYNNEI come from the germline V gene. The V gene lost 6 bases and the J gene lost 1 base, with 7 bases spanning the gap. CDR3 size: 13 residues. The CDR3, as DNA: TGTGCCAGCAGGGGAGACAGCAATCAGCCCCAGCATTTT. Translated: CASRGDSNQPQHF.

The chain recombines TRBV19 with TRBJ1-2; a possible D gene is TRBD1 (6 bases). Germline V gene data show CDR1 as LNHDA and CDR2 as SQIVND (reference sequence). The CDR3 sequence is 13 residues long. V lost 3 bases and J lost 5, with 10 bases in between. The DNA for the CDR3 is TGTGCCAGTAGTATGGGGGCAGTTTATGGCTACACCTTC. Its protein is CASSMGAVYGYTF.

This chain joins TRBV16 and TRBJ1-2; no firm D call. CDR3 length: 14 residues. Trimming pared 2 bases from V and 7 bases from J, leaving 14 bases between. CDR1 and CDR2 from the germline V gene are KGHSY and FQNENV. Written as DNA, the CDR3 is TGTGCCAGCAGCCAACTCCCCACCGAGAGTGGCTACACCTTC. This translates into CASSQLPTESGYTF.

This chain joins TRBV30 and TRBJ1-1; possibly TRBD1 for D (6 bases). CDR1 GTSNPN and CDR2 SVGIG come from the germline V gene (reference sequence). CDR3 length equals 15 residues. Trimming cost V 0 bases and J 1 base, with 12 bases left between them. The CDR3 reads CAWSVSRGENTEAFF. CDR3 bases: TGTGCCTGGAGTGTAAGCAGGGGCGAGAACACTGAAGCTTTCTTT.

The rearrangement links TRBV12-3 or TRBV12-4 to TRBJ2-7; 9 bases are shared with TRBD1. This CDR3 comprises 13 residues. V shed 6 bases and J 9 bases; nucleotides not matched to a gene: 9. CDR3: CASRPGQGAWQYF. The CDR3 coding sequence is TGTGCCAGCAGACCGGGACAGGGTGCGTGGCAGTACTTC.

This clone was seen a single time. The chain joins TRBV14 to TRBJ1-3; D is unclear. The CDR3 totals 16 residues. The ends were cut back, 0 bases at V and 1 base at J, with 10 bases in the middle. Germline V gene lookup returns CDR1 SGHDN and CDR2 FVKESK. CDR3 nucleotides: TGTGCCAGCAGCCAAGATACCGGGTTATCTGGAAACACCATATATTTT. Translating it yields CASSQDTGLSGNTIYF. Supplemented by reference TRBV14 and TRBJ1-3, the full variable domain reads EAGVTQFPSHSVIEKGQTVTLRCDPISGHDNLYWYRRVMGKEIKFLLHFVKESKQDESGMPNNRFLAERTGGTYSTLKVQPAELEDSGVYFCASSQDTGLSGNTIYFGEGSWLTVV.

This sequence joins TRBV6-6 and TRBJ1-1; 7 bases match TRBD1. The CDR3 sequence is 15 residues long. Germline trimming cut 0 bases from V and 5 bases from J; bases unmatched to any gene: 6. CDR1 is MNHNY and CDR2 is SVGAGI in the germline V gene (reference sequence). CDR3 loop: CASSYSKTGRTEAFF. For the CDR3, the DNA is TGTGCCAGCAGTTACTCAAAGACAGGGCGGACTGAAGCTTTCTTT.

V is TRBV27 and J is TRBJ2-1; 7 nucleotides match TRBD2. V trimming: 6 bases; J trimming: 3 bases; junction bases outside the gene matches: 8. Germline V lookup: CDR1 MNHEY, CDR2 SMNVEV (reference sequence). The CDR3 extends over 15 amino acids. The CDR3 bases are TGTGCCAGCAGAACGCGGGAGACTTTCTACAATGAGCAGTTCTTC. Amino acids: CASRTRETFYNEQFF.

Regarding this clone: One end of the junction is discordant with germline, which a read error may explain. This chain connects TRBV7-2 to TRBJ1-2, with D possibly TRBD1 on 5 matching bases. The CDR3 is made up of 14 amino acids. Germline-derived CDR1 and CDR2 are SGHTA and FQGNSA. The CDR3 region has the DNA TGTGCCGGCAGCGTCGACAGAGATAACTATGGCTACACCTTC. Amino acids: CAGSVDRDNYGYTF.

This rearrangement joins TRBV4-2 to TRBJ2-1; 7 positions agree with TRBD2. The trim removed 2 bases at V and 4 bases at J, leaving 8 bases unmatched. Looked up from germline, CDR1 is LGHNA and CDR2 is YNFKEQ. The CDR3 loop spans 16 amino acids. CDR3 nucleotides: TGTGCCAGCAGCCAACCTAGCGGAGGAGGGTACAATGAGCAGTTCTTC. The encoded protein is CASSQPSGGGYNEQFF.